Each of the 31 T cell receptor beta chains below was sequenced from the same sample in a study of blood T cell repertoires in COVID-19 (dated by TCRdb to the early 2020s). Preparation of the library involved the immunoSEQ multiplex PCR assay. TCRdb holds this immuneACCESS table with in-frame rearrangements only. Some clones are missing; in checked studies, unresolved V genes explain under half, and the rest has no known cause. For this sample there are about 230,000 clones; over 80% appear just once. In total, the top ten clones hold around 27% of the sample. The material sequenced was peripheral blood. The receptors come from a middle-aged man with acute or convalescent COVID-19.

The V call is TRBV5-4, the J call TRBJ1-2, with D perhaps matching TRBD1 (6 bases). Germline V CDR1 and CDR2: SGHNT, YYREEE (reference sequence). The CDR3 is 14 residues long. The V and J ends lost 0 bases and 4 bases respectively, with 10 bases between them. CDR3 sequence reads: CASSLDGGAYGYTF. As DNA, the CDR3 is TGTGCCAGCAGCTTGGATGGGGGGGCCTATGGCTACACCTTC.

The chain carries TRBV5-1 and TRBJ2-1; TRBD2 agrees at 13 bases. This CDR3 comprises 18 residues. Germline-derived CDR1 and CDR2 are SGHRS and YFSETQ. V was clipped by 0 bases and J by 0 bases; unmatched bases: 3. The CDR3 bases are TGCGCCAGCAGCTTGGGCACTAGCGGGAGGGCCTCCTACAATGAGCAGTTCTTC. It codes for CASSLGTSGRASYNEQFF.

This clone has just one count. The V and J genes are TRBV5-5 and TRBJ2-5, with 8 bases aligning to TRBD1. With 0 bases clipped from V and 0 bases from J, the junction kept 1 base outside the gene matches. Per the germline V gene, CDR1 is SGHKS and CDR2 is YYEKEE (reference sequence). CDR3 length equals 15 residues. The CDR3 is CASSLGTGNQETQYF. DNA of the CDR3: TGTGCCAGCAGCTTGGGGACAGGGAACCAAGAGACCCAGTACTTC.

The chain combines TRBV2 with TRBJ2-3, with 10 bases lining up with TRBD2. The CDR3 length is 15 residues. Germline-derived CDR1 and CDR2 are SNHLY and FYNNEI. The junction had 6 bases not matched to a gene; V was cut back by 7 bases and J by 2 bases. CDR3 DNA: TGTGCCAGCACCCGGCTAGCGGGGGACACAGATACGCAGTATTTT. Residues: CASTRLAGDTDTQYF.

The CDR3 region is CASSLGRFQRGGTVEQFF. The CDR3, as DNA: TGTGCCAGCAGCTTGGGAAGATTTCAGAGAGGAGGAACCGTTGAGCAGTTCTTC. This chain uses TRBV5-6 with TRBJ2-1; D is perhaps TRBD2 (5 bases). CDR3 size: 18 residues. CDR1 is SGHDT and CDR2 is YYEEEE in the germline V gene. The V end was cut by 0 bases, the J end by 9 bases, with 25 bases between.

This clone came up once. CDR3 in DNA: TGTGCCAGCAGCTTGACCATCGGACTAGCAGCAGCCTACGAGCAGTACTTC. Translated, it gives CASSLTIGLAAAYEQYF. The chain employs TRBV13 and TRBJ2-7, with 8 bases that match TRBD2. Germline V gene sequence: CDR1 PRHDT, CDR2 FYEKMQ (reference sequence). The junction had 12 bases not matched to a gene; V was cut back by 3 bases and J by 2 bases. The CDR3 contains 17 residues.

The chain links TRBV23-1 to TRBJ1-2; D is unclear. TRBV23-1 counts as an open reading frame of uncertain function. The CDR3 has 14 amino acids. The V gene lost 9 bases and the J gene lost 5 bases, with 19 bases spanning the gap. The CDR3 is CARGRRELEYGYTF. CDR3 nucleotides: TGCGCCAGAGGGCGGAGGGAGTTAGAGTATGGCTACACCTTC.

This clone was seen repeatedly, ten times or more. CDR3 amino acids: CASSTRAGGRSPLHF. The CDR3 nucleotides read TGTGCCAGTAGTACCCGGGCAGGGGGGCGATCACCCCTCCACTTT. The rearrangement uses TRBV19 and TRBJ1-6; 7 nucleotides align to TRBD1. The CDR3 loop spans 15 amino acids. The V gene end was trimmed by 4 bases and the J gene end by 10 bases; junction bases not matched to a gene: 10. Looked up from germline, CDR1 is LNHDA and CDR2 is SQIVND (reference sequence).

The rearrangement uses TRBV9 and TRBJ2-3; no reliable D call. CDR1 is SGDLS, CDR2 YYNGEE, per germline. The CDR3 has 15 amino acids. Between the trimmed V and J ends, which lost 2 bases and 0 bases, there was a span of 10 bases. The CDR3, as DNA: TGTGCCAGCAGCGTCCAAGCTCCTAGCACAGATACGCAGTATTTT. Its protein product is CASSVQAPSTDTQYF.

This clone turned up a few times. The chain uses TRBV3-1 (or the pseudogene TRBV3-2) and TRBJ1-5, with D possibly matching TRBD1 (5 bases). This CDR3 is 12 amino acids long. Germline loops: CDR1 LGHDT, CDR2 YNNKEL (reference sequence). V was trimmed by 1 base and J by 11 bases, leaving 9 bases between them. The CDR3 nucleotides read TGTGCCAGCAGCCAAGGGCGGGGGGCCCAGCATTTT. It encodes CASSQGRGAQHF.

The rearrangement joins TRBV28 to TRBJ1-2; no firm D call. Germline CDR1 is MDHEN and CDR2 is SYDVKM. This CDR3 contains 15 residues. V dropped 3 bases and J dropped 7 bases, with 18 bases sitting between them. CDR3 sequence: CASSLSTARTAGYTF. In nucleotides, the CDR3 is TGTGCCAGCAGTTTGAGTACAGCTCGAACAGCTGGCTACACCTTC.

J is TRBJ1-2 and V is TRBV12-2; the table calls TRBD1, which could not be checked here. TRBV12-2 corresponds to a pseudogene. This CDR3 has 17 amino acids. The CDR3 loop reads CASRLARTARGGYGYTF. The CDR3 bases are TGTGCAAGTCGCTTAGCCCGGACGGCAAGGGGTGGGTATGGCTACACCTTC.

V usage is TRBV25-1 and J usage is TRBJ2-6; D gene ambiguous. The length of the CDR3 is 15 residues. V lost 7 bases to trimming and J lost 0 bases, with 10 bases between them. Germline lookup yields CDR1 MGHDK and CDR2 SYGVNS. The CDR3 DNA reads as TGTGCCAGCATGGCAGTACGCTCTGGGGCCAACGTCCTGACTTTC. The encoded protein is CASMAVRSGANVLTF.

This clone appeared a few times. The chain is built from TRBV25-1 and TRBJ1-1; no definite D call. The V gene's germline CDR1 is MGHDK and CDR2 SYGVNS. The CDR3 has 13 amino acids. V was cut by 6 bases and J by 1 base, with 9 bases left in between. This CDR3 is CASSPLGNTEAFF. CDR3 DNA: TGTGCCAGCAGCCCTCTCGGGAACACTGAAGCTTTCTTT.

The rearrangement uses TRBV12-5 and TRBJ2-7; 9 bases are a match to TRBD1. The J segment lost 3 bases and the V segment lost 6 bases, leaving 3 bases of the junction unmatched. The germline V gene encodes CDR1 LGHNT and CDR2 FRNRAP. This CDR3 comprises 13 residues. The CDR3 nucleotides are TGTGCTAGTGGACGGGACAGGGTCTACGAGCAGTACTTC. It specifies CASGRDRVYEQYF.

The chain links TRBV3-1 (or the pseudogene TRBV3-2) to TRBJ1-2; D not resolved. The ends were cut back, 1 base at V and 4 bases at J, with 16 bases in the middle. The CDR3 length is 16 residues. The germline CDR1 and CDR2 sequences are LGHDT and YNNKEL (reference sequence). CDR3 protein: CASSQASAGVGYGYTF. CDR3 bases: TGTGCCAGCAGCCAAGCGAGCGCCGGGGTTGGCTATGGCTACACCTTC.

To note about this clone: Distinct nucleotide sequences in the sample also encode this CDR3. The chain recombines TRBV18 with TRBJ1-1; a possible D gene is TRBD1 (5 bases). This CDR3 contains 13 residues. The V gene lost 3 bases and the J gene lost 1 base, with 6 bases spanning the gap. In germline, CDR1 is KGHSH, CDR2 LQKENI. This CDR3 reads CASSPQGNTEAFF. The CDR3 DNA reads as TGTGCCAGCTCACCCCAGGGGAACACTGAAGCTTTCTTT.

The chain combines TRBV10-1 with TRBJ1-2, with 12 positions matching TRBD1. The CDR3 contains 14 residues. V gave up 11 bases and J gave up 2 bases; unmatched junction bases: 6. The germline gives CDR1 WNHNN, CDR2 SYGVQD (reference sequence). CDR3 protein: CASTGTGGNYGYTF. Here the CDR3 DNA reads TGCGCCTCAACCGGGACAGGGGGCAACTATGGCTACACCTTC.

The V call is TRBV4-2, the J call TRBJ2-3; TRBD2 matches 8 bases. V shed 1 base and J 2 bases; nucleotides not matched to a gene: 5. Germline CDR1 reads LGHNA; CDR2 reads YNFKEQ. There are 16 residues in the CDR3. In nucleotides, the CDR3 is TGTGCCAGCAGCCAAGGCAGTAGCGGGAACACAGATACGCAGTATTTT. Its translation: CASSQGSSGNTDTQYF.

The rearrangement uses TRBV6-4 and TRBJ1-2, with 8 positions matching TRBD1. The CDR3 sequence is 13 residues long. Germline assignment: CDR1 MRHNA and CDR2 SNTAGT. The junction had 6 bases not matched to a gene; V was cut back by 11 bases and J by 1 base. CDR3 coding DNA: TGTGCCTTACAGGGGGATGATAACTATGGCTACACCTTC. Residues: CALQGDDNYGYTF.

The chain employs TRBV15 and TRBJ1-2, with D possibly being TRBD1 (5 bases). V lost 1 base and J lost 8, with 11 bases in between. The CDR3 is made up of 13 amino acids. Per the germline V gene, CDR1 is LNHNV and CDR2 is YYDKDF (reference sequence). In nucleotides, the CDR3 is TGTGCCACCAGCAGAGGTGGAGGGGAAGGCTACACCTTC. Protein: CATSRGGGEGYTF.

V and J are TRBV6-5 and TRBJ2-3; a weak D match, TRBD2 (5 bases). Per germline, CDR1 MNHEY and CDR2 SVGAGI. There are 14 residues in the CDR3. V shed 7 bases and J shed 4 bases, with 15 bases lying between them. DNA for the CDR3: TGTGCCAGCACCGACTGGGCGAGGGCAGATACGCAGTATTTT. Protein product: CASTDWARADTQYF.

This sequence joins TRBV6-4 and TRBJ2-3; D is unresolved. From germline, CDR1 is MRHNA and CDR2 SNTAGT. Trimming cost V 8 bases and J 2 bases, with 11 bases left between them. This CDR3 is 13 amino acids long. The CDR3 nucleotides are TGTGCCAGCGCAGGTCAGCACACAGATACGCAGTATTTT. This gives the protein CASAGQHTDTQYF.

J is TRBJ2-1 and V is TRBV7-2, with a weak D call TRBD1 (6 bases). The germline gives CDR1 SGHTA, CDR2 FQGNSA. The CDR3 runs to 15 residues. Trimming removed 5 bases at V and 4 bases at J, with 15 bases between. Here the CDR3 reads CASSPPGHLYNEQFF. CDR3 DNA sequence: TGTGCCAGCAGCCCCCCGGGACACCTTTACAATGAGCAGTTCTTC.

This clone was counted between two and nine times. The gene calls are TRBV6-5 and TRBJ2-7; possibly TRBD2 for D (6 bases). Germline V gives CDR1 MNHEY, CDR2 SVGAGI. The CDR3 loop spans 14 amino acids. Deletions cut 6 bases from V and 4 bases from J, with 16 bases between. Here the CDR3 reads CASRDPGLQYEQYF. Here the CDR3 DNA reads TGTGCCAGCAGAGACCCGGGACTCCAATACGAGCAGTACTTC.

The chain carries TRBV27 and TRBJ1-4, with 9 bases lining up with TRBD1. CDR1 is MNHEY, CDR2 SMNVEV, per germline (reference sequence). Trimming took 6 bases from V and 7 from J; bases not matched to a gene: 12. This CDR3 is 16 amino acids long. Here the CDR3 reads CASRERTGVVGEKLFF. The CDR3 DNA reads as TGTGCCAGCAGGGAGAGGACAGGGGTCGTAGGTGAAAAACTGTTTTTT.

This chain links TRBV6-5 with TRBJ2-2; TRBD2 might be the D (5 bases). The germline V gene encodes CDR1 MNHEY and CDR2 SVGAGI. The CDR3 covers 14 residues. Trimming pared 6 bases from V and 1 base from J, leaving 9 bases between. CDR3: CASREALNTGELFF. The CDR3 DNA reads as TGTGCCAGCAGGGAGGCGTTGAACACCGGGGAGCTGTTTTTT.

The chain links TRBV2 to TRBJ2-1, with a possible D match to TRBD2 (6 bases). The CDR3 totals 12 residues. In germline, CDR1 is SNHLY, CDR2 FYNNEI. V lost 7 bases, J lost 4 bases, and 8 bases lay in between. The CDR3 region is CASTRGYNEQFF. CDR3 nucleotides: TGTGCCAGCACCCGGGGGTACAATGAGCAGTTCTTC.

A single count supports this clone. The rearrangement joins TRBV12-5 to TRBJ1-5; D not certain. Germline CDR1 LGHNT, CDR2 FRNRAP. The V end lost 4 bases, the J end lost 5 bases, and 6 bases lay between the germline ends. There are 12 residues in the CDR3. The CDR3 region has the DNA TGTGCTAGTGGTTATTCCTATCAGCCCCAGCATTTT. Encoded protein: CASGYSYQPQHF.

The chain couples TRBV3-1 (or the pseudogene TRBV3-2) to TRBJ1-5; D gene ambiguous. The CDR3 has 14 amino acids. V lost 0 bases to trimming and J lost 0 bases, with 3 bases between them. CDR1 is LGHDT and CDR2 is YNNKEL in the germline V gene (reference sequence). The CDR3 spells CASSQDYSNQPQHF. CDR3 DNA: TGTGCCAGCAGCCAAGACTATAGCAATCAGCCCCAGCATTTT.

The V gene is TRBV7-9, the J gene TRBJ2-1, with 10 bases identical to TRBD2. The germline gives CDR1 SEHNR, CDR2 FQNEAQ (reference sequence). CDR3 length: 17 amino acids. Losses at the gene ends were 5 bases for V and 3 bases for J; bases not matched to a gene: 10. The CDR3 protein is CASSPGLAVPLYNEQFF. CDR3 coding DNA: TGTGCCAGCAGCCCCGGACTAGCGGTTCCTCTCTACAATGAGCAGTTCTTC.